Presented here are 5 T cell receptor beta chains from one specimen sequenced in a study of blood T cell repertoires in COVID-19. The repertoire was sequenced with immunoSEQ multiplex PCR; TCRdb's copy has only in-frame clones and lacks some. Of hundreds of thousands of clones detected, over 80% appear once; the ten largest clones hold under 0.3%. Sequencing was carried out using peripheral blood. Receptors originate from a woman aged 18-30 years with acute or convalescent COVID-19.

The chain links TRBV5-4 to TRBJ1-2; D is possibly TRBD1 (5 bases). CDR1 SGHNT and CDR2 YYREEE come from the germline V gene (reference sequence). V lost 4 bases, J lost 8 bases, and 21 bases lay in between. This CDR3 comprises 15 residues. The CDR3 DNA is TGTGCCAGCAGCCCCGCGCGGGACGGCCCGACGGGCTACACCTTC. This encodes CASSPARDGPTGYTF.

The chain has TRBV2 and TRBJ1-2; no reliable D call. Trimming removed 8 bases at V and 2 bases at J, with 12 bases between. The CDR3 contains 13 residues. Germline loops: CDR1 SNHLY, CDR2 FYNNEI. The CDR3 coding sequence is TGTGCCAGCGTCGGGGATACAAACTATGGCTACACCTTC. Translated, it gives CASVGDTNYGYTF. The full variable domain, rest sourced from reference TRBV2 and TRBJ1-2, is EPEVTQTPSHQVTQMGQEVILRCVPISNHLYFYWYRQILGQKVEFLVSFYNNEISEKSEIFDDQFSVERPDGSNFTLKIRSTKLEDSAMYFCASVGDTNYGYTFGSGTRLTVV.

The J gene is TRBJ2-6, the V gene TRBV7-6, with D possibly matching TRBD1 (6 bases). Germline CDR1 SGHVS, CDR2 FNYEAQ. V lost 4 bases to trimming and J lost 0 bases, with 13 bases between them. The CDR3 is made up of 17 amino acids. As DNA, the CDR3 is TGTGCCAGCAGCTCTGGGACACGGTACTCTGGGGCCAACGTCCTGACTTTC. Its protein is CASSSGTRYSGANVLTF.

The rearrangement uses TRBV27 and TRBJ2-2; 8 nucleotides match TRBD1. After removal of 7 bases from V and 4 bases from J, the junction contained 8 bases not matched to a gene. CDR1 is MNHEY and CDR2 is SMNVEV in the germline V gene (reference sequence). The CDR3 runs 15 residues. CDR3 bases: TGTGCCAGCAACAGACAGGGGAGTGGCACCGGGGAGCTGTTTTTT. Protein product: CASNRQGSGTGELFF.

The chain joins TRBV5-1 to TRBJ1-2; 7 bases agree with TRBD1. V lost 5 bases and J lost 5; bases outside the gene matches: 9. CDR3 length equals 14 residues. Germline V gene data show CDR1 as SGHRS and CDR2 as YFSETQ. The CDR3, as DNA: TGCGCCAGCAGAACCGGCACAGGGGAATATGGCTACACCTTC. Amino acid sequence: CASRTGTGEYGYTF. Full variable domain (rest looked up from reference TRBV5-1 and TRBJ1-2): KAGVTQTPRYLIKTRGQQVTLSCSPISGHRSVSWYQQTPGQGLQFLFEYFSETQRNKGNFPGRFSGRQFSNSRSEMNVSTLELGDSALYLCASRTGTGEYGYTFGSGTRLTVV.